Reported below is one T cell receptor beta chain. The germline V gene has CDR1 SGHTA and CDR2 FQGTGA. J gave up 10 bases and V 5 bases, and 10 bases lay outside the gene matches. The length of the CDR3 is 13 residues. The data were obtained in a study of blood T cell repertoires in COVID-19. Study-wide background: Samples of COVID-19 (acute and convalescent) were obtained from the United States, Italy and Spain. T cells, B-cell-depleted T cells, or PBMCs provided the cDNA or gDNA that served as material.

In the original processing: Scientists estimated how many nucleated cells there were by amplifying reference gene primers. Data came from immunoSEQ multiplex PCR; TCRdb stores just in-frame clones and leaves some out. Clone size and the V and J calls come from that table; the DNA yielded D and trimming. This table has a few hundred thousand clones, 88% appearing once. Sequencing input: peripheral blood. The clonotype comes from a man between 60 and 70 years old who had recovered from COVID-19. The chain couples TRBV7-3 to TRBJ1-1; 7 positions agree with TRBD1. This CDR3 reads CASSPQGGQRAFF. In nucleotides, the CDR3 is TGTGCCAGCAGCCCTCAGGGGGGACAGAGAGCTTTCTTT.